This T cell receptor (beta chain) comes out of a study of cytomegalovirus exposure and HLA in healthy donors. Researchers ran the PCR with 60 Vbeta and 13 Jbeta primers. The assay was immunoSEQ multiplex PCR, and TCRdb's table has in-frame clones only and misses some. In the table there are around 40,000 clones, approximately 72% of which are singletons. Turning to this clone: The antigen is not known.

Regarding the study as a whole: No immune exposure information besides CMV serostatus was available. When the data were analyzed later, several of the most significant clusters appeared to be linked to common viral pathogens.

V lost 6 bases and J lost 3; bases outside the gene matches: 8. The CDR3 length is 14 residues. Germline values: CDR1 WSHSY, CDR2 SAAADI. The specimen was PBMCs. V gene TRBV10-2 combines with J gene TRBJ2-7; 7 nucleotides agree with TRBD2. This sequence originates from a woman aged 25-40 years in good health and CMV-seronegative. CDR3 loop: CASSPGTMSYEQYF. In nucleotides, the CDR3 is TGCGCCAGCAGCCCCGGGACTATGAGCTACGAGCAGTACTTC.